Given below is one T cell receptor (beta chain) in context. Antigen specificity is unknown. At the DNA level, this CDR3 is encoded by other sequences in the same sample as well. Produced via immunoSEQ multiplex PCR; TCRdb's table is partial and in-frame only. The sample has 2 million to 3 million clones; roughly 93% are singletons. The data originate from a study of shared clonotypes between healthy human individuals. General study findings and limits: All-four-donor shared clonotypes had higher generation probabilities than non-shared clonotypes did. Sharing across several donors was seen in 4.5% to 5.5% of naive CD4 clonotypes. The sampled material consisted only of blood, and tissue repertoires are likely to differ.

Per the germline V gene, CDR1 is SGHRS and CDR2 is YFSETQ. After removal of 1 base from V and 5 bases from J, the junction contained 9 bases not matched to a gene. CDR3 length equals 16 residues. Into CD45RA+ naive and CD45RA-negative memory subsets, the CD4+ cells were split. This receptor was taken from a man between 18 and 29 years old in good health. Some clones in this sample may be carry-over from other donors' samples. Sequencing used naive CD4+ T cells from PBMCs. The subset was: CD45RA+ positively selected. The rearrangement uses TRBV5-1 and TRBJ2-7; 10 nucleotides agree with TRBD2. CDR3 amino acids: CASSLLLAGEGDEQYF. CDR3 in DNA: TGCGCCAGCAGCTTGTTGCTAGCGGGAGAAGGAGACGAGCAGTACTTC.